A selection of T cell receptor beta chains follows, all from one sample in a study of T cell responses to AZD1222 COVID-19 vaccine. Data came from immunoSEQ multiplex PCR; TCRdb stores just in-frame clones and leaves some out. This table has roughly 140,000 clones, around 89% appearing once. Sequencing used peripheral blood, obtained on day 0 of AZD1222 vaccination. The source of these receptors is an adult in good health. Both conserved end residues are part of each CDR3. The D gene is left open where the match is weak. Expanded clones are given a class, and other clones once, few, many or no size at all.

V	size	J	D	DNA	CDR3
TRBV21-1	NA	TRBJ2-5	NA	TGTGCCAGCAGCAACATATCACTACAAGAGACCCAGTACTTC	CASSNISLQETQYF
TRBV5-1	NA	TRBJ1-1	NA	TGCGCCAGCAGCTTAAACGGGGGCACTGAAGCTTTCTTT	CASSLNGGTEAFF
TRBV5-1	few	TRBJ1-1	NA	TGCGCCAGCAGCCAGATCGGGAACACTGAAGCTTTCTTT	CASSQIGNTEAFF
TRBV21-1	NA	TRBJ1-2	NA	TGTGCCAGCGGTATCAGGGCTTCTAACTATGGCTACACCTTC	CASGIRASNYGYTF
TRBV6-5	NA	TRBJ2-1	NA	TGTGCCAGCAGCCCCGGAGGGTCGAATGAGCAGTTCTTC	CASSPGGSNEQFF
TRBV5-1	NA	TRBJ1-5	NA	TGCGCCAGCAGCTTGGAAGGTACCAATCAGCCCCAGCATTTT	CASSLEGTNQPQHF
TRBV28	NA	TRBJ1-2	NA	TGTGCCAGCAGTTTCCAGGGAGCAGGTCACTATGGCTACACCTTC	CASSFQGAGHYGYTF
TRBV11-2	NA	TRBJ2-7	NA	TGTGCCAGCATCCCTTGGGGTGCGGGCCCTTACGAGCAGTACTTC	CASIPWGAGPYEQYF
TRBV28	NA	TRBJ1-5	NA	TGTGCCACCTCGAGGGGCGAACAGCCCCAGCATTTT	CATSRGEQPQHF
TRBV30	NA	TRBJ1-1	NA	TGTGCCTGGAAATGGACAGCAAACACTGAAGCTTTCTTT	CAWKWTANTEAFF
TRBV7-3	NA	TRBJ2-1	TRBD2	TGTGCCAGCAGCCCCGGGACTACTCCCAATGAGCAGTTCTTC	CASSPGTTPNEQFF
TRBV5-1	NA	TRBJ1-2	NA	TGCGCCAGCAGCTTAGACAGCTTTAACTATGGCTACACCTTC	CASSLDSFNYGYTF
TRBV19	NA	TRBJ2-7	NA	TGTGCCAGTAGTACGGGACCGCGCTCCTACGAGCAGTACTTC	CASSTGPRSYEQYF
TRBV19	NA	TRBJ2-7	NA	TGTGCCAGTAGTATAGCAGGGGGAGGCCCGCAGTACTTC	CASSIAGGGPQYF
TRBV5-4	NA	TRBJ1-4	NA	TGTGCCAGCAGCCCGTGGGCTGCAACTAATGAAAAACTGTTTTTT	CASSPWAATNEKLFF
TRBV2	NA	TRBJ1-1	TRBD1	TGTGCCAGCAAGCCACCGGGACAGGAGAACACTGAAGCTTTCTTT	CASKPPGQENTEAFF
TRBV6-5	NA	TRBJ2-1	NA	TGTGCCAGCAGAGGATTGGGTTCCTACAATGAGCAGTTCTTC	CASRGLGSYNEQFF
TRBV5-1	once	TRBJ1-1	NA	TGCGCCAGCAGCAGTGCCACAGGGAGGGCTGAAGCTTTCTTT	CASSSATGRAEAFF
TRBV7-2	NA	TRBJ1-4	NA	TGTGCCAGCAGCTTATCCCCGGGTGGAGGTGAAAAACTGTTTTTT	CASSLSPGGGEKLFF
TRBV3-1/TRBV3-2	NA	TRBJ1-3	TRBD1	TGTGCCAGCAGCCGCAAAGGAGGGGGCGCCCGGCTTCCCTCCTCTGGAAACACCATATATTTT	CASSRKGGGARLPSSGNTIYF
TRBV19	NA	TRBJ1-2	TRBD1	TGTGCCAGTAGTGACCGACAGGGCTTAGCTAACTATGGCTACACCTTC	CASSDRQGLANYGYTF
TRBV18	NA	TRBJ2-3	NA	TGTGCCAGCTCACGGCGGGACACAGATACGCAGTATTTT	CASSRRDTDTQYF
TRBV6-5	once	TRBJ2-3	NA	TGTGCCAGCAGTTACGTAGCGGAGACAGATACGCAGTATTTT	CASSYVAETDTQYF
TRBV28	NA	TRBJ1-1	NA	TGTGCCAGCAGTTTAGTAGGGCCTCCGAACACTGAAGCTTTCTTT	CASSLVGPPNTEAFF
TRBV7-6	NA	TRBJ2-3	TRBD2	TGTGCCAGCAGCTTAATAACCCTTGAGGCGGGAGTCGGTAGGACAGATACGCAGTATTTT	CASSLITLEAGVGRTDTQYF
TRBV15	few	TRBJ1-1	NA	TGTGCCACCAGCAGAGCTTACGAGGGCCTGAACACTGAAGCTTTCTTT	CATSRAYEGLNTEAFF
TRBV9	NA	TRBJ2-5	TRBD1	TGTGCCAGCAGCGTAGGAATCCGGGACAGGGGTTACAAAGAGACCCAGTACTTC	CASSVGIRDRGYKETQYF